This record concerns one TCR beta chain sequence. What this receptor recognizes is not known. It is likely a read error, because the conserved phenylalanine at the end of the CDR3 is missing. Library creation used multiplex PCR. Sequencing was carried out with an Illumina HiSeq 2500. TCRbeta libraries were constructed through three rounds of nested PCR with primers (Table S4) according to protocols adapted from ARM-PCR. Before sequencing, PCR products of 200-500 bp were cut from the gel and purified using the QIAquick gel extraction kit. On the authors' methods: Trimmomatic was used to clean the reads, FLASH was used to merge the reads into complete CDR3 sequences, and MiTCR was used to assign the reads to V(D)J germline segments. Clonal diversity was calculated as the inverse Simpson's index using VDJtools. In-frame sequences lacking a premature stop codon were counted as productive reads. The raw public reads went through TCRdb reprocessing: fastp at Q25, MiXCR clone calling, in-frame beta chains kept. All rows with the same CDR3 protein become a single entry with the most common DNA and genes. The authors' filters were not applied to this entry. For this sample the table gives about 90,000 distinct CDR3 sequences, of which around three quarters were detected only once. 21% of the sample comes from the top ten.

The V and J ends are trimmed by 8 bases and 2 bases, leaving 16 bases between them. Termini included, the CDR3 measures 16 amino acids. This entry keeps only the CDR3 DNA: 48 bases, framed from base 1. The sample comes from a study of tumor and adjacent non-tumor tissue in lung cancer (dated by TCRdb to 2016 to 2018). With regard to the full study: By cancer type, the cohort comprised around 11 adenocarcinoma patients, a couple of squamous cell carcinoma patients and 1 small cell lung cancer patient. Ages among the approximately 15 patients ranged from about 31 to 76 years, there were around 10 men and 5 women, and disease was at TNM stage I to III. A total of some 130 million productive TCRbeta reads were generated by sequencing, corresponding to an average of roughly 4 million reads per sample. Bulk TCRbeta repertoires were compared between lung tumor tissue and matched distant non-tumor lung tissue obtained from more than 12 lung cancer patients. Over 25 paired specimens, one tumor and one normal lung sample per patient, were profiled by TCRbeta CDR3 sequencing. General conclusions and limits of the study: Because peripheral blood was not sequenced, the blood TCRbeta repertoires of the lung cancer patients in the study went unexamined. The sequencing platform is not named in the methods, and unique molecular identifiers are not mentioned. Significantly higher TCR diversity was found in younger patients, and higher tumor TCR diversity was associated with shorter overall and disease-free survival. Tumor tissue showed significantly greater TCR diversity (inverse Simpson) than normal lung tissue (about 400 vs 180, P = 0.0075, Mann-Whitney U test). The top 100 clones made up a significantly larger cumulative share of the repertoire in normal lung than in tumor tissue. Only 15 or so patients were included in the cohort, and the need for larger samples and more detailed clinical data was noted by the authors.

Bulk unsorted tissue served as the source for RNA extraction, and RNA quality was assessed using a NanoDrop ND-1000 and an Agilent 2100. For the normal lung samples, distant non-tumor tissue was collected more than 3 cm away from the tumor edge. All donors had newly diagnosed lung cancer, had not received prior chemotherapy, and were admitted for thoracic surgery in China between August and November 2014. Patients with previous radiotherapy or chemotherapy, or with another concurrent cancer, were excluded from the study. Surgical tissue pieces of about 1-2.3 cm3 were preserved in RNAlater solution and were kept at -80 degrees C until use.

The receptor chain draws on TRBV12-3 or TRBV12-4 and TRBJ2-6; the D gene is not confidently resolved. The sequence derives from a woman in her 50s with non-small cell lung cancer. Sequencing was performed on distant non-tumor lung tissue. The nucleotides read TGTGCCAGCGGCCGTGGCCCGCAAACTGGGGCCAACGTCCTGACTGCC. This codes for CASGRGPQTGANVLTA.